These T cell receptor beta chains were read from a single sample in a study of blood T cell repertoires in COVID-19. Clones were read by immunoSEQ multiplex PCR, and TCRdb kept only the in-frame ones, dropping some. The data contain fewer than 100,000 clones, around 80% of them singletons. Material: peripheral blood. The source is a man in his 70s with acute or convalescent COVID-19. CDR3s leave out the opening cysteine and the closing phenylalanine or tryptophan.

CDR3	V
ASIPQVLSGNTIY	TRBV2
ASSLPGTGIRADTQY	TRBV27
ASSEAIASEQY	TRBV2
ASSLGTGPYTEAF	TRBV28
ASSFITGGTEAF	TRBV27
ASSGTGWSQETQY	TRBV5-1
ASSPTGLQETQY	TRBV7-3
ASSSQGAQYNEQF	TRBV2
ASTRQGAGDTQY	TRBV28
ASSPQGTGLSNQPQH	TRBV19
SVEGQRNTIY	TRBV29-1
ASSKQYEQY	TRBV2
ASSIDPDRSETGNTIY	TRBV19
ASSVRLGAKRAGNEQY	TRBV9
ASSWLIVATYNEQF	TRBV28
ASSLGPRSGLATNEKLF	TRBV7-7